The 9 T cell receptor beta chains presented below share a single source sample, sequenced in a study of cytomegalovirus exposure and HLA in healthy donors. The PCR employed 60 Vbeta primers together with 13 Jbeta primers. Only in-frame clones appear in the TCRdb table, and some are missing; sequencing was by immunoSEQ multiplex PCR. This table has roughly 180,000 clones, over 70% appearing once. The sample comprised PBMCs. These receptors came from a man younger than 30 in good health and CMV-seronegative.

The chain couples TRBV9 to TRBJ1-1; D might be TRBD1 (6 bases). Germline-derived CDR1 and CDR2 are SGDLS and YYNGEE. The CDR3 loop spans 12 amino acids. The V end lost 0 bases, the J end lost 10 bases, and 10 bases lay between the germline ends. The CDR3 coding sequence is TGTGCCAGCAGCGTAGGGGGGGGGCCAGCTTTCTTT. It translates to CASSVGGGPAFF.

This chain uses TRBV7-2 with TRBJ2-5; 14 nucleotides agree with TRBD2. The germline gives CDR1 SGHTA, CDR2 FQGNSA. V lost 4 bases to trimming and J lost 5 bases; unmatched junction nucleotides: 3. The CDR3 has 15 residues. The CDR3 DNA sequence: TGTGCCAGCAGCTGGGGACTAGCGGGAGTTGAGACCCAGTACTTC. This codes for CASSWGLAGVETQYF.

This clone has a handful of counts. An end of the junction differs from the germline gene, which may be a read error. The chain combines TRBV7-7 with TRBJ2-3; a possible D gene is TRBD2 (6 bases). Germline CDR1 is SSHAT and CDR2 is FNYEAQ (reference sequence). This CDR3 has 14 amino acids. CDR3 sequence: CASSLGSGGDTQYF. The CDR3 coding sequence is TGTGCTAGCAGCTTAGGTAGCGGCGGGGATACGCAGTATTTT. Looking up the rest from reference TRBV7-7 and TRBJ2-3 gives the full variable domain: GAGVSQSPRYKVTKRGQDVTLRCDPISSHATLYWYQQALGQGPEFLTYFNYEAQPDKSGLPSDRFSAERPEGSISTLTIQRTEQRDSAMYRCASSLGSGGDTQYFGPGTRLTVL.

The V gene is TRBV5-6, the J gene TRBJ2-1, with TRBD2 matching over 7 bases. V gave up 1 base and J gave up 4 bases; unmatched junction bases: 8. Per the germline V gene, CDR1 is SGHDT and CDR2 is YYEEEE. CDR3 length equals 16 residues. The CDR3 loop reads CASSLMAGGGYNEQFF. The CDR3 region has the DNA TGTGCCAGCAGCTTGATGGCGGGCGGGGGATACAATGAGCAGTTCTTC.

DNA for the CDR3: TGTGCCAGCAGCTTCAGTCCAGGGGATTCGTACGAGCAGTACTTC. It translates to CASSFSPGDSYEQYF. The chain combines TRBV5-6 with TRBJ2-7; TRBD1 might be the D (6 bases). CDR1 and CDR2 (germline): SGHDT, YYEEEE. V dropped 2 bases and J dropped 4 bases, with 16 bases sitting between them. The CDR3 contains 15 residues.

The chain is built from TRBV7-3 and TRBJ2-7, with D maybe TRBD1 (6 bases). V gave up 5 bases and J gave up 3 bases, with 20 bases separating them. From germline, CDR1 is SGHTA and CDR2 FQGTGA. This CDR3 comprises 16 residues. CDR3 nucleotide sequence: TGTGCCAGCAGCGCTTCCCCGAGGGCAGGGGTCTACGAGCAGTACTTC. Translated: CASSASPRAGVYEQYF.

V and J are TRBV9 and TRBJ2-6; 7 bases align to TRBD1. Germline values: CDR1 SGDLS, CDR2 YYNGEE. Germline trimming cut 3 bases from V and 2 bases from J; bases unmatched to any gene: 8. The CDR3 has 17 amino acids. CDR3 bases: TGTGCCAGCAGCGATGCAAGGGGGACAGCTGGGGCCAACGTCCTGACTTTC. Encoded protein: CASSDARGTAGANVLTF. Full variable domain (rest looked up from reference TRBV9 and TRBJ2-6): DSGVTQTPKHLITATGQRVTLRCSPRSGDLSVYWYQQSLDQGLQFLIQYYNGEERAKGNILERFSAQQFPDLHSELNLSSLELGDSALYFCASSDARGTAGANVLTFGAGSRLTVL.

This chain links TRBV15 with TRBJ2-2; D is perhaps TRBD1 (5 bases). Germline CDR1 is LNHNV and CDR2 is YYDKDF (reference sequence). V was trimmed by 0 bases and J by 2 bases, leaving 13 bases between them. The CDR3 has 17 residues. The CDR3 region has the DNA TGTGCCACCAGCAGAGATGTGACAGCTTTAAACACCGGGGAGCTGTTTTTT. It is translated as CATSRDVTALNTGELFF. Drawing the rest from reference TRBV15 and TRBJ2-2, the complete variable domain is DAMVIQNPRYQVTQFGKPVTLSCSQTLNHNVMYWYQQKSSQAPKLLFHYYDKDFNNEADTPDNFQSRRPNTSFCFLDIRSPGLGDTAMYLCATSRDVTALNTGELFFGEGSRLTVL.

This rearrangement joins TRBV5-1 to TRBJ2-1; no clear D gene. V shed 0 bases and J shed 0 bases, with 7 bases lying between them. The CDR3 has 15 residues. Germline lookup yields CDR1 SGHRS and CDR2 YFSETQ. CDR3 protein: CASSLVTSSYNEQFF. CDR3 nucleotides: TGCGCCAGCAGCTTGGTTACGAGCTCCTACAATGAGCAGTTCTTC.